The source of this TCR beta chain is a study of blood T cell repertoires in COVID-19. Study details: COVID-19 samples from acute and convalescent phases originated in the United States, Italy and Spain. PBMCs, B-cell-depleted T cells, or T cells were the source of the cDNA or gDNA that made up the material.

Original handling: Nucleated cell counts were estimated from reference gene primer amplification. Sequencing used immunoSEQ multiplex PCR; TCRdb keeps in-frame clones, though not all of them. The D gene and trimming were derived from the DNA, and the V and J assignments and clone size from that table. The table lists more than 200,000 clones, approximately 91% of them singletons. Germline CDR1 is MNHEY and CDR2 is SVGAGI. The length of the CDR3 is 14 residues. V was pared by 6 bases and J by 1 base, with 12 bases between. The V gene is TRBV6-5, the J gene TRBJ1-1; D is perhaps TRBD1 (6 bases). The sequencing input was peripheral blood. The receptor was isolated from a woman between 40 and 55 years old who had recovered from COVID-19. Written as DNA, the CDR3 is TGTGCCAGCAGGTCCGGGACATCGAACACTGAAGCTTTCTTT. It codes for CASRSGTSNTEAFF.